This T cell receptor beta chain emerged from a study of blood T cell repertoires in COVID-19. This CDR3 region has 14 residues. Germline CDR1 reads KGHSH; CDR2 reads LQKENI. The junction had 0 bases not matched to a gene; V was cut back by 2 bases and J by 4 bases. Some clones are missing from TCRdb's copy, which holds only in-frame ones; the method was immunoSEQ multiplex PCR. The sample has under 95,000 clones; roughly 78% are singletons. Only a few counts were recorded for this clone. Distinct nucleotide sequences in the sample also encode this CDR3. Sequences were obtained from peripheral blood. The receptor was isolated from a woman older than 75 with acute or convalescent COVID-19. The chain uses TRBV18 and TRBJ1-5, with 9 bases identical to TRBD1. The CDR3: CASSPGTGNQPQHF. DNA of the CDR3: TGTGCCAGCTCACCAGGGACAGGGAATCAGCCCCAGCATTTT.